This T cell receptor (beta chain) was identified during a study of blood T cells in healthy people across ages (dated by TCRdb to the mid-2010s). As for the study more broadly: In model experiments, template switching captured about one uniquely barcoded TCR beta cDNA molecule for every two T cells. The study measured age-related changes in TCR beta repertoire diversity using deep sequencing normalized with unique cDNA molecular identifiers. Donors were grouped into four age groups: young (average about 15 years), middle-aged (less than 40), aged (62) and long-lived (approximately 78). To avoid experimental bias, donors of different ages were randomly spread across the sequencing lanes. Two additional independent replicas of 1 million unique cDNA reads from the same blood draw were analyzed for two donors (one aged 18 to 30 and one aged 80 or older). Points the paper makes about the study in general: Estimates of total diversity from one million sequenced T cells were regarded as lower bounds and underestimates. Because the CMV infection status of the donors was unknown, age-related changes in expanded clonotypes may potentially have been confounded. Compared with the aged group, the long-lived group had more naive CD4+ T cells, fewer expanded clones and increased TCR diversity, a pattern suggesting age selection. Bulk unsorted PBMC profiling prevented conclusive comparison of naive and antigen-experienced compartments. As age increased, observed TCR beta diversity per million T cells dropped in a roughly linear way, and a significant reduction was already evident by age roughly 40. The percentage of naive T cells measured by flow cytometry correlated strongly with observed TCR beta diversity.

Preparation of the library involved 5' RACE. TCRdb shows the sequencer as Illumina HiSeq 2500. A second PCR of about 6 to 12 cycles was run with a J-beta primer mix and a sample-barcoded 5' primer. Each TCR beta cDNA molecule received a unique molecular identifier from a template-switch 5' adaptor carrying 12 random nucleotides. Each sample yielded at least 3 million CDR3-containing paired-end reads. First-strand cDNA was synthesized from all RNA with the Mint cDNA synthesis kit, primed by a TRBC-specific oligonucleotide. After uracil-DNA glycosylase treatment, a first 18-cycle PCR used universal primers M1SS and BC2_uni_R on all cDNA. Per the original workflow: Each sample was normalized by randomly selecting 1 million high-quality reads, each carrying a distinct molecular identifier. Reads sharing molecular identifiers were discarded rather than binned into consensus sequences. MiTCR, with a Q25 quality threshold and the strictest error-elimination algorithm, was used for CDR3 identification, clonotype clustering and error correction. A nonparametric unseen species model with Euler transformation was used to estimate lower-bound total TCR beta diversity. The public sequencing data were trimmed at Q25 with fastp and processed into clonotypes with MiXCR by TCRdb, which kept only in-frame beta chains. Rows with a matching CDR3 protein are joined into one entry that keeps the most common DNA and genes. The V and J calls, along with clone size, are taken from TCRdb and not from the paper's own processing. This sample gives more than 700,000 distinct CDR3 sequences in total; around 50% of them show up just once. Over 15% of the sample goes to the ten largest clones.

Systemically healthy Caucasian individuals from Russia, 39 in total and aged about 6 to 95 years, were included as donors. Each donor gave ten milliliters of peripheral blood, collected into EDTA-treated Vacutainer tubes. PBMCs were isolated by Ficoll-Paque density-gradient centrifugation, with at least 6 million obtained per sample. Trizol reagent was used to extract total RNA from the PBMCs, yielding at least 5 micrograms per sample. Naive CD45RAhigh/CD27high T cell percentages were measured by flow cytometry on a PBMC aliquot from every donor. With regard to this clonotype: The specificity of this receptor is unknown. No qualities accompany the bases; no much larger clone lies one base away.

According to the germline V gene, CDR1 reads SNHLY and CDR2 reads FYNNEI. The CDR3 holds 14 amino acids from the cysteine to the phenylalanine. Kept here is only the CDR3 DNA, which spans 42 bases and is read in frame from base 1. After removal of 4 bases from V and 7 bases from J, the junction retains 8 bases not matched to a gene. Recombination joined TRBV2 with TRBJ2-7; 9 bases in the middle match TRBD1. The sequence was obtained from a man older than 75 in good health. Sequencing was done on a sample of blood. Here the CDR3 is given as CASSVGQGEGEQYF. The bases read TGTGCCAGCAGTGTGGGACAGGGTGAGGGAGAGCAGTACTTC.